Listed below are T cell receptor beta chains from one sample, sequenced in a study of molecular identifiers for immune sequencing clone quantification. MiXCR was run by TCRdb on the PCR reads, yielding one entry per CDR3 protein. The table lists 460,000 or so distinct CDR3 sequences, around 25% of them singletons, with approximately 0.8% in the top ten. Sequencing was carried out using naive CD8+ T cells from blood, with Jurkat cell RNA spiked in. The source is a human donor in good health. Some libraries in this study had Jurkat cell RNA spiked in. Both conserved end residues are part of each CDR3. D genes are given only for firm matches. Only part of the rows carry a size: once, few, many, or a class if the clone is expanded.

abundance	j_gene	v_gene	d_gene	CDR3aa	CDR3nt
few	TRBJ2-7	TRBV7-2	NA	CASSTTGASYEQYF	TGTGCCAGCAGCACAACGGGGGCCTCCTACGAGCAGTACTTC
many	TRBJ2-3	TRBV14	TRBD1	CASSQNRGRTDTQYF	TGTGCCAGCAGCCAGAACAGGGGGAGAACAGATACGCAGTATTTT
NA	TRBJ2-7	TRBV7-9	TRBD1	CASSFGTGVSYEQYF	TGTGCCAGCAGCTTTGGCACAGGGGTATCCTACGAGCAGTACTTC
many	TRBJ1-5	TRBV6-6	NA	CASSFEGRGHYSNQPQHF	TGTGCCAGCAGTTTTGAAGGACGGGGCCATTATAGCAATCAGCCCCAGCATTTT
NA	TRBJ2-5	TRBV20-1	TRBD1	CSARTGQGGYGTQYF	TGCAGTGCTAGAACCGGACAGGGTGGCTATGGGACCCAGTACTTC
NA	TRBJ1-4	TRBV3-2	NA	CASSQLVVTNEKLFF	TGTGCCAGCAGCCAATTGGTGGTAACTAATGAAAAACTGTTTTTT
NA	TRBJ2-7	TRBV5-1	TRBD1	CASSPGQGGDEQYF	TGCGCCAGCAGCCCGGGACAGGGTGGCGACGAGCAGTACTTC
NA	TRBJ1-1	TRBV19	NA	CASSIDPDRKGTEAFF	TGTGCCAGTAGTATAGATCCCGACAGAAAGGGGACTGAAGCTTTCTTT
many	TRBJ1-5	TRBV2	TRBD1	CASSVSRDSRNQPQHF	TGTGCCAGCAGTGTATCCCGGGACAGCAGAAATCAGCCCCAGCATTTT
NA	TRBJ1-1	TRBV28	NA	CASSPLGTWDTEAFF	TGTGCCAGCAGCCCCTTGGGGACCTGGGACACTGAAGCTTTCTTT
few	TRBJ1-1	TRBV30	NA	CAWSVQGREAFF	TGTGCCTGGAGTGTACAGGGCAGAGAAGCTTTCTTT
many	TRBJ2-3	TRBV4-1	NA	CASSRWESSTDTQYF	TGCGCCAGCAGTAGGTGGGAGAGTAGCACAGATACGCAGTATTTT
few	TRBJ2-3	TRBV4-3	NA	CASSQGRWESDEDTQYF	TGCGCCAGCAGCCAAGGGAGGTGGGAGTCTGATGAAGATACGCAGTATTTT
NA	TRBJ1-5	TRBV3-1	NA	CASSQTGRNQPQHF	TGTGCCAGCAGCCAAACAGGACGCAATCAGCCCCAGCATTTT
many	TRBJ2-3	TRBV28	NA	CASRYGTDTQYF	TGTGCCAGCAGATATGGGACAGATACGCAGTATTTT
NA	TRBJ2-7	TRBV9	NA	CASSVDGGAPYEQYF	TGTGCCAGCAGCGTAGATGGAGGGGCCCCCTACGAGCAGTACTTC
NA	TRBJ2-3	TRBV4-3	NA	CASSPHQAGTDTQYF	TGCGCCAGCAGCCCACATCAAGCGGGCACAGATACGCAGTATTTT
NA	TRBJ2-5	TRBV6-5	TRBD1	CASSYSWQDRGETQYF	TGTGCCAGCAGTTACTCTTGGCAGGACAGGGGAGAGACCCAGTACTTC
few	TRBJ1-1	TRBV6-5	NA	CASSNGPVAEAFF	TGTGCCAGCAGTAACGGACCTGTGGCTGAAGCTTTCTTT
few	TRBJ2-7	TRBV28	NA	CASSSTDTLGAYEQYF	TGTGCCAGCAGTTCCACAGACACCCTCGGGGCCTACGAGCAGTACTTC
NA	TRBJ2-7	TRBV28	NA	CASSLVQGYSYEQYF	TGTGCCAGCAGTTTAGTTCAGGGCTACTCCTACGAGCAGTACTTC
many	TRBJ2-1	TRBV13	NA	CASSLGAEQFF	TGTGCCAGCAGCTTAGGTGCCGAGCAGTTCTTC
NA	TRBJ2-7	TRBV6-2/TRBV6-3	TRBD2	CASSYQLYGGTPYEQYF	TGTGCCAGCAGTTACCAGCTATACGGGGGGACCCCCTACGAGCAGTACTTC
few	TRBJ2-3	TRBV27	NA	CASSMTPSTDTQYF	TGTGCCAGCAGTATGACACCTAGCACAGATACGCAGTATTTT
NA	TRBJ2-1	TRBV11-2	TRBD2	CASSFSLAGGANEQFF	TGTGCCAGCAGCTTCTCGCTAGCGGGAGGTGCCAATGAGCAGTTCTTC
many	TRBJ2-7	TRBV5-1	NA	CASSLTGGEQYF	TGCGCCAGCAGCTTGACCGGGGGAGAGCAGTACTTC